The rows below give T cell receptor beta chains drawn from one sample of a study of blood T cell repertoires in COVID-19. Profiled with immunoSEQ multiplex PCR; TCRdb holds only in-frame clones, not every one. The sample has under 45,000 clones; 90% to 95% are singletons. Input material: peripheral blood. These receptors originate from a man between 60 and 70 years old with active or convalescent COVID-19. CDR3s include the opening cysteine and the closing phenylalanine or tryptophan. The D gene is left open where the match is weak. The size of a clone is reported for some rows only, either as once, few or many, or as a class for expanded clones.

CDR3nt,CDR3aa,abundance,j_gene,v_gene,d_gene
TGCAGCGTCCAGACAGGGGGCGTTTCTGGCTACACCTTC,CSVQTGGVSGYTF,NA,TRBJ1-2,TRBV29-1,TRBD1
TGTGCCAGCAGCTTCCGGACTAGCGGGGGCACCGGGGAGCTGTTTTTT,CASSFRTSGGTGELFF,few,TRBJ2-2,TRBV7-3,TRBD2
TGTGCCAGTAGTATTTGGACAGTCCAAGCTAACTATGGCTACACCTTC,CASSIWTVQANYGYTF,few,TRBJ1-2,TRBV19,NA
TGTGCCAGCACGATGACAGGGCGGTCCGAGCAGTACTTC,CASTMTGRSEQYF,NA,TRBJ2-7,TRBV12-3/TRBV12-4,TRBD1
TGTGCCAGCACTCCTACAGGGGCCCTTAACTATGGCTACACCTTC,CASTPTGALNYGYTF,NA,TRBJ1-2,TRBV25-1,TRBD1
TGTGCCAGCAGTCCATTCACAGGGACCTATGGCTACACCTTC,CASSPFTGTYGYTF,few,TRBJ1-2,TRBV28,NA
TGCGCCAGCAGCTTGGTGGACAGCGACAACACTGAAGCTTTCTTT,CASSLVDSDNTEAFF,NA,TRBJ1-1,TRBV5-1,NA
TGTGCCAGCAGCCCCCTTGAGGCTGGAAACACCATATATTTT,CASSPLEAGNTIYF,NA,TRBJ1-3,TRBV7-2,NA
TGTGCCAGCAGTGAATTAGGTATGGGCACCCAGACCCAGTACTTC,CASSELGMGTQTQYF,NA,TRBJ2-5,TRBV6-1,NA
TGTGCCAGCAGCCGCGGCGCAGGGGGCTACAATAATTCACCCCTCCACTTT,CASSRGAGGYNNSPLHF,NA,TRBJ1-6,TRBV3-1/TRBV3-2,TRBD1
TGTGCCAGCAGTCCGTACAGCAACCCCTATGGCTACACCTTC,CASSPYSNPYGYTF,NA,TRBJ1-2,TRBV28,NA
TGTGCCAGCAGTCCCAGGGACTATGGCTACACCTTC,CASSPRDYGYTF,few,TRBJ1-2,TRBV28,NA
TGTGCCACCAGTGATTCATGGAGCGGGAGCCCCGGGAATGAGCAGTTCTTC,CATSDSWSGSPGNEQFF,NA,TRBJ2-1,TRBV24-1,TRBD2
TGTGCCAGCAGCTTGGCGAGATATGAGCAGTTCTTC,CASSLARYEQFF,NA,TRBJ2-1,TRBV5-6,NA
TGTGCCATCAGTGAGTCGGCTCAGGGGGTGATGAACACTGAAGCTTTCTTT,CAISESAQGVMNTEAFF,NA,TRBJ1-1,TRBV10-3,TRBD1
TGTGCCAGCAGTTACGGGGAGGGCACTGAAGCTTTCTTT,CASSYGEGTEAFF,NA,TRBJ1-1,TRBV2,NA
TGTGCCAGCAGCTTCCGATGGACAGGCGCCACCTACGAGCAGTACTTC,CASSFRWTGATYEQYF,NA,TRBJ2-7,TRBV3-1/TRBV3-2,TRBD1
TGCAGTGTATGGACAGGGAAAGTCTACACCTTC,CSVWTGKVYTF,NA,TRBJ1-2,TRBV20-1,TRBD1
TGTGCCAGCTCGACAGGGTTCATGTCTGGGGCCAACGTCCTGACTTTC,CASSTGFMSGANVLTF,NA,TRBJ2-6,TRBV18,TRBD1
TGCGCCAGCAGCTCCCGTCCGACAGGTGGGAACACTGAAGCTTTCTTT,CASSSRPTGGNTEAFF,few,TRBJ1-1,TRBV5-1,NA
TGCGCCAGCAGCCGCCGACAGCGAACGGACGAGCAGTACTTC,CASSRRQRTDEQYF,NA,TRBJ2-7,TRBV5-1,NA
TGCGCCAGCCGCGGGACAGTCACCTACGAGCAGTACTTC,CASRGTVTYEQYF,NA,TRBJ2-7,TRBV5-1,NA
TGTGCCAGTAGTCCCTATGGCCCCGGGACAAAATCTGAAGCTTTCTTT,CASSPYGPGTKSEAFF,once,TRBJ1-1,TRBV19,NA
TGTGCCAGCAGCTTCAGCTGGGCCCAGAACACTGAAGCTTTCTTT,CASSFSWAQNTEAFF,NA,TRBJ1-1,TRBV5-4,NA
TGTGCCAGCAGCTTAGACGCGGGAGGCAAAGAGCAGTACTTC,CASSLDAGGKEQYF,NA,TRBJ2-7,TRBV7-2,TRBD2
TGTGCCAGTAGTACGCAGGGGGGCTACAATGAGCAGTTCTTC,CASSTQGGYNEQFF,NA,TRBJ2-1,TRBV19,NA
TGCGCCAGCAGCCGACCGGGACTCCAAGAGACCCAGTACTTC,CASSRPGLQETQYF,NA,TRBJ2-5,TRBV5-1,NA
TGTGCCAGCAGTTTAAGGACAACCTCGGCGATACAGGAAAAACTGTTTTTT,CASSLRTTSAIQEKLFF,NA,TRBJ1-4,TRBV28,NA
TGTGCCAGCAGTTTGTCCAGGGCGCCCCTCCACTTT,CASSLSRAPLHF,NA,TRBJ1-6,TRBV12-3/TRBV12-4,NA
TGTGCCAGCAGCTATTGGCATACACAGGGAAATCAGCCCCAGCATTTT,CASSYWHTQGNQPQHF,few,TRBJ1-5,TRBV5-8,NA
TGTGCAAGTCGCTTGACCGGGACAGGGGAAGAGACCCAGTACTTC,CASRLTGTGEETQYF,NA,TRBJ2-5,TRBV12-2,NA
TGTGCCAGCAGCTTAGCTCGGGGACTCTCCTACAATGAGCAGTTCTTC,CASSLARGLSYNEQFF,NA,TRBJ2-1,TRBV7-9,NA
TGTGCCAGCAGCCCCTGGCGAGGGGGCGGTAACTATGGCTACACCTTC,CASSPWRGGGNYGYTF,few,TRBJ1-2,TRBV7-2,TRBD1
TGCGCCAGCAGCTTGGGTGGCAGGACAGATACGCAGTATTTT,CASSLGGRTDTQYF,NA,TRBJ2-3,TRBV5-1,NA
TGCAGCGTCGCAGGACTAGCCTCCTACGAGCAGTACTTC,CSVAGLASYEQYF,NA,TRBJ2-7,TRBV29-1,TRBD2
TGTGCCAGCAGGCCCTACCGGAGGGGTAACAATGAGCAGTTCTTC,CASRPYRRGNNEQFF,NA,TRBJ2-1,TRBV7-6,NA
TGTGCCAGCAGCCTCACGGGGGGGGCGCGAAACACAGATACGCAGTATTTT,CASSLTGGARNTDTQYF,NA,TRBJ2-3,TRBV11-2,TRBD2
TGTGCCAGCAGCTCAGATCGAAGCTATGGCTACACCTTC,CASSSDRSYGYTF,NA,TRBJ1-2,TRBV5-6,NA
TGTGCTAGCAGCCCCCAGCGGGGCCTTCCTGAGACCCAGTACTTC,CASSPQRGLPETQYF,NA,TRBJ2-5,TRBV7-7,TRBD2
TGTGCCAGCAGCCCTCGGGACAGGGTGGGCGGCTACACCTTC,CASSPRDRVGGYTF,NA,TRBJ1-2,TRBV3-1/TRBV3-2,TRBD1
TGTGCCAGCAGCTTGAACAGGGATGGTCCCCAGCATTTT,CASSLNRDGPQHF,NA,TRBJ1-5,TRBV7-3,NA
TGTGCCAGCAGCTTGGCGATAGCGGGAGAAGGAGATACGCAGTATTTT,CASSLAIAGEGDTQYF,NA,TRBJ2-3,TRBV13,TRBD2
TGTGCCAGCAGTGCCACAAGGACAGGCACAGATACGCAGTATTTT,CASSATRTGTDTQYF,NA,TRBJ2-3,TRBV2,NA
TGTGCCAGCAGCCCCCGACAGGGGATAGCAACTAATGAAAAACTGTTTTTT,CASSPRQGIATNEKLFF,NA,TRBJ1-4,TRBV21-1,NA
TGTGCCAGCAGCAACGGACAGGGGAACACTGAAGCTTTCTTT,CASSNGQGNTEAFF,NA,TRBJ1-1,TRBV11-3,TRBD1
TGTGCCTTCGGGGTTCTGGGGGGCATTCAGTACTTC,CAFGVLGGIQYF,NA,TRBJ2-4,TRBV30,NA